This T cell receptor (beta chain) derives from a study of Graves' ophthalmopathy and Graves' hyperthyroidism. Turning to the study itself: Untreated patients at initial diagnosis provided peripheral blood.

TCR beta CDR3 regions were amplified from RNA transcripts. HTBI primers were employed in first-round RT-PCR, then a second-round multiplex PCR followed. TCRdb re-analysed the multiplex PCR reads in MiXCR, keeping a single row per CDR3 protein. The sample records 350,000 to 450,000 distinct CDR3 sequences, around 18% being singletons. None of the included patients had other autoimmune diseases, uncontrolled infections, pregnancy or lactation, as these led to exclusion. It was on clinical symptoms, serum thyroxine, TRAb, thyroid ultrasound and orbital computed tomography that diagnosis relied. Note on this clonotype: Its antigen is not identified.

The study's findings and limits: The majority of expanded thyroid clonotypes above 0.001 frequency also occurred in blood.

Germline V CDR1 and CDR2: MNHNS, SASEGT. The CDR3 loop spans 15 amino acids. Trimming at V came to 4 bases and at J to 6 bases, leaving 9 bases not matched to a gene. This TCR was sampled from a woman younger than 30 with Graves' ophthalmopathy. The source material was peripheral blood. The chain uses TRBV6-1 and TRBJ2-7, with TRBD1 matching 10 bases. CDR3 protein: CASSVSGQGFGEQYF. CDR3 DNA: TGTGCCAGCAGTGTATCGGGACAGGGGTTCGGCGAGCAGTACTTC.